These 27 T cell receptor beta chains were all obtained from the same sample, sequenced in a study of shared clonotypes between healthy human individuals. CD8 cells regarded as naive lacked CD45RO, were positively chosen for CCR7, and omitted terminally differentiated effector memory CD45RA+ cells. Data came from immunoSEQ multiplex PCR; TCRdb stores just in-frame clones and leaves some out. Of roughly 2.1 million clones in the sample, about 92% are singletons; the top ten hold roughly 1.7%. Sequencing was done on a sample of naive CD8+ T cells from PBMCs. These receptors came from a man between 18 and 29 years old in good health. Some clones in this sample may be carry-over from other donors' samples.

The CDR3, as DNA: TGTGCCAGCAGTTTACGGGAGAGTGTTATAAATGAGCAGTTCTTC. As protein: CASSLRESVINEQFF. The genes are TRBV27 and TRBJ2-1, with D possibly TRBD2 on 6 matching bases. Germline V CDR1 and CDR2: MNHEY, SMNVEV (reference sequence). Deletions cut 2 bases from V and 7 bases from J, with 15 bases between. The CDR3 consists of 15 residues.

As concerns this clone: Other DNA sequences in this specimen translate into the identical CDR3. The chain has TRBV6-5 and TRBJ2-7, with 8 positions matching TRBD2. CDR1 and CDR2 (germline): MNHEY, SVGAGI. The CDR3 contains 15 residues. After removal of 0 bases from V and 4 bases from J, the junction contained 5 bases not matched to a gene. The CDR3 sequence is CASSYSSGGGYEQYF. CDR3 in DNA: TGTGCCAGCAGTTACTCGAGCGGGGGAGGATACGAGCAGTACTTC.

The V and J genes are TRBV13 and TRBJ2-5; weak D call: TRBD1 (6 bases). Deletions cut 1 base from V and 3 bases from J, with 9 bases between. The germline V gene encodes CDR1 PRHDT and CDR2 FYEKMQ (reference sequence). The CDR3 extends over 14 amino acids. CDR3 loop: CASSLDGQKETQYF. In nucleotides, the CDR3 is TGTGCCAGCAGCTTAGACGGACAGAAAGAGACCCAGTACTTC.

With regard to this clone: Other nucleotide sequences in the sample specify the same CDR3. The CDR3 protein is CSVVQETQYF. The CDR3, as DNA: TGCAGCGTTGTCCAAGAGACCCAGTACTTC. This chain links TRBV29-1 with TRBJ2-5; D call uncertain. The V end was cut by 4 bases, the J end by 1 base, with 1 base between. Germline V lookup: CDR1 SQVTM, CDR2 ANQGSEA. CDR3 size: 10 residues.

The chain has TRBV30 and TRBJ2-5; 7 nucleotides match TRBD1. Germline assignment: CDR1 GTSNPN and CDR2 SVGIG (reference sequence). There are 18 residues in the CDR3. V lost 2 bases, J lost 0 bases, and 15 bases stayed unmatched. CDR3 coding DNA: TGTGCCTGGAGTTCTAACCAGGGACAGACGTTTGACCAAGAGACCCAGTACTTC. It translates to CAWSSNQGQTFDQETQYF.

The table lists this clone with a count of one. V gene TRBV7-3 combines with J gene TRBJ2-3, with 8 bases identical to TRBD2. With 1 base clipped from V and 6 bases from J, the junction kept 6 bases outside the gene matches. Per the germline V gene, CDR1 is SGHTA and CDR2 is FQGTGA. The CDR3 has 15 residues. CDR3 amino acids: CASSLIGSGADTQYF. CDR3 nucleotide sequence: TGTGCCAGCAGCTTAATTGGTAGCGGGGCGGATACGCAGTATTTT.

The genes are TRBV7-9 and TRBJ2-7; 8 bases agree with TRBD1. CDR1 is SEHNR and CDR2 is FQNEAQ in the germline V gene (reference sequence). With 5 bases clipped from V and 5 bases from J, the junction kept 8 bases outside the gene matches. This CDR3 is built from 14 residues. CDR3 protein: CASSRTGSSNEQYF. The CDR3 DNA follows: TGTGCCAGCAGCAGGACAGGGAGCTCAAACGAGCAGTACTTC.

This sequence joins TRBV11-2 and TRBJ2-5; the D gene is possibly TRBD1 (5 bases). The CDR3 spans 16 residues. The V gene's germline CDR1 is SGHAT and CDR2 FQNNGV. Trimming removed 1 base at V and 4 bases at J, with 16 bases between. The CDR3 sequence is CASSLVRAGWVETQYF. The CDR3 region has the DNA TGTGCCAGCAGCTTAGTACGGGCAGGGTGGGTAGAGACCCAGTACTTC. Full variable domain (outside the CDR3, taken from reference TRBV11-2 and TRBJ2-5): EAGVAQSPRYKIIEKRQSVAFWCNPISGHATLYWYQQILGQGPKLLIQFQNNGVVDDSQLPKDRFSAERLKGVDSTLKIQPAKLEDSAVYLCASSLVRAGWVETQYFGPGTRLLVL.

V and J are TRBV29-1 and TRBJ2-2; 7 nucleotides agree with TRBD1. The V gene's germline CDR1 is SQVTM and CDR2 ANQGSEA. Trimming cost V 5 bases and J 4 bases; bases outside gene matches: 7. This CDR3 has 14 amino acids. CDR3 loop: CSVRETGFTGELFF. For the CDR3, the DNA is TGCAGCGTTAGGGAGACAGGGTTCACCGGGGAGCTGTTTTTT.

This clone came up a few times. The chain joins TRBV27 to TRBJ1-5; D is perhaps TRBD1 (5 bases). Germline V gives CDR1 MNHEY, CDR2 SMNVEV (reference sequence). The V end lost 5 bases, the J end lost 1 base, and 9 bases lay between the germline ends. The CDR3 runs to 14 residues. The CDR3 region has the DNA TGTGCCAGCAGTGGAGGACAAAGCAATCAGCCCCAGCATTTT. This sequence encodes CASSGGQSNQPQHF.

The chain couples TRBV15 to TRBJ1-5; D gene uncertain. The CDR3 is 14 residues long. The germline V gene has CDR1 LNHNV and CDR2 YYDKDF (reference sequence). Trimming took off 4 bases at V and 3 bases at J, with 10 bases between the two ends. This chain's CDR3 is CATSTDPLNQPQHF. The CDR3 region has the DNA TGTGCCACCAGCACAGACCCCCTCAATCAGCCCCAGCATTTT.

To note about this clone: Other DNA sequences within the sample encode an identical CDR3. The gene calls are TRBV28 and TRBJ1-1; weak D call: TRBD1 (5 bases). The CDR3 sequence is 12 residues long. Trimming took off 3 bases at V and 4 bases at J, with 6 bases between the two ends. The germline V gene has CDR1 MDHEN and CDR2 SYDVKM. The CDR3 protein is CASSFGGTEAFF. Written as DNA, the CDR3 is TGTGCCAGCAGTTTTGGGGGCACTGAAGCTTTCTTT.

On this clone itself: This sample includes further DNA sequences coding for the same CDR3. The V gene is TRBV7-6, the J gene TRBJ2-7; no clear D. Germline V gene lookup returns CDR1 SGHVS and CDR2 FNYEAQ. Trimming shortened V by 3 bases and J by 3 bases, and 6 bases separated the two germline ends. The CDR3 consists of 12 residues. The chain's CDR3 is CASSLPGYEQYF. For the CDR3, the DNA is TGTGCCAGCAGCTTGCCAGGCTACGAGCAGTACTTC.

On this clone: This CDR3 is also generated by other DNA sequences in the sample. The chain combines TRBV28 with TRBJ2-1; D not resolved. Trimming took 6 bases from V and 4 from J, leaving 10 bases between them. The CDR3 is made up of 13 amino acids. Germline lookup yields CDR1 MDHEN and CDR2 SYDVKM. DNA for the CDR3: TGTGCCAGCAGCCTGGGCCTTTACAATGAGCAGTTCTTC. Protein sequence: CASSLGLYNEQFF.

This clone was seen a single time. This chain uses TRBV14 with TRBJ1-2; 8 nucleotides agree with TRBD1. The length of the CDR3 is 17 residues. Trimming removed 4 bases from V and 3 bases from J; junction bases left unmatched: 13. Germline loops: CDR1 SGHDN, CDR2 FVKESK. CDR3 residues: CASSPRTGRNGDYGYTF. For the CDR3, the DNA is TGTGCCAGCAGCCCACGGACAGGGAGGAATGGGGACTATGGCTACACCTTC.

J is TRBJ2-7 and V is TRBV10-3; possibly TRBD2 for D (5 bases). With 3 bases removed from V and 2 bases from J, the gap between germline ends came to 8 bases. The CDR3 length is 13 residues. Per germline, CDR1 ENHRY and CDR2 SYGVKD. The CDR3 loop reads CAISELGAYEQYF. CDR3 nucleotide sequence: TGTGCCATCAGTGAACTAGGCGCCTACGAGCAGTACTTC.

The chain is built from TRBV13 and TRBJ2-7; 12 positions agree with TRBD2. The V and J ends lost 5 bases and 4 bases, in that order; junction bases with no gene match: 6. CDR3 length: 15 amino acids. Per the germline V gene, CDR1 is PRHDT and CDR2 is FYEKMQ (reference sequence). CDR3 DNA: TGTGCCAGCAGCCAAACCGGGACTAGCGGGTACGAGCAGTACTTC. This gives the protein CASSQTGTSGYEQYF. The full variable domain, rest sourced from reference TRBV13 and TRBJ2-7, is AAGVIQSPRHLIKEKRETATLKCYPIPRHDTVYWYQQGPGQDPQFLISFYEKMQSDKGSIPDRFSAQQFSDYHSELNMSSLELGDSALYFCASSQTGTSGYEQYFGPGTRLTVT.

This chain links TRBV7-8 with TRBJ2-7; 10 nucleotides agree with TRBD2. This CDR3 comprises 15 residues. Germline assignment: CDR1 SGHVS and CDR2 FQNEAQ. The ends lost 5 bases at V and 0 bases at J; junction bases unmatched: 4. The CDR3 sequence is CASSQTSGNSYEQYF. The CDR3, as DNA: TGTGCCAGCAGCCAAACTAGCGGGAACTCCTACGAGCAGTACTTC. The whole variable domain, remainder taken from reference TRBV7-8 and TRBJ2-7, is GAGVSQSPRYKVAKRGQDVALRCDPISGHVSLFWYQQALGQGPEFLTYFQNEAQLDKSGLPSDRFFAERPEGSVSTLKIQRTQQEDSAVYLCASSQTSGNSYEQYFGPGTRLTVT.

This chain uses TRBV27 with TRBJ2-1; D ambiguous. Germline assignment: CDR1 MNHEY and CDR2 SMNVEV (reference sequence). The germline V and J ends were trimmed by 0 bases and 9 bases, with 9 bases remaining between them. There are 13 residues in the CDR3. CDR3 DNA sequence: TGTGCCAGCAGTTTATCCCAAGCCTTTGAGCAGTTCTTC. This gives the protein CASSLSQAFEQFF.

V and J are TRBV27 and TRBJ2-7; D gene uncertain. This CDR3 is built from 13 residues. The germline gives CDR1 MNHEY, CDR2 SMNVEV (reference sequence). With 6 bases removed from V and 4 bases from J, the gap between germline ends came to 13 bases. CDR3 coding DNA: TGTGCCAGCAGCCCCAGGCTGAATTACGAGCAGTACTTC. This codes for CASSPRLNYEQYF.

This chain links TRBV27 with TRBJ2-3; 7 positions agree with TRBD1. V shed 4 bases and J 4 bases; nucleotides not matched to a gene: 11. This CDR3 spans 16 amino acids. Germline CDR1 is MNHEY and CDR2 is SMNVEV (reference sequence). Here the CDR3 reads CASSYWVTGAADTQYF. CDR3 bases: TGTGCCAGCAGTTATTGGGTAACAGGGGCGGCAGATACGCAGTATTTT.

V gene TRBV27 combines with J gene TRBJ2-3; D remains ambiguous. The CDR3 totals 15 residues. The V end was cut by 1 base, the J end by 2 bases, with 10 bases between. Germline-derived CDR1 and CDR2 are MNHEY and SMNVEV (reference sequence). CDR3 protein: CASSLFDGSTDTQYF. CDR3 bases: TGTGCCAGCAGTTTATTCGACGGATCCACAGATACGCAGTATTTT.

Comments on this clone: This CDR3 is also generated by other DNA sequences in the sample. The J gene is TRBJ2-3, the V gene TRBV11-2, with TRBD2 matching 14 bases. This CDR3 is 16 amino acids long. Germline V CDR1 and CDR2: SGHAT, FQNNGV. The V gene end was trimmed by 5 bases and the J gene end by 3 bases; junction bases not matched to a gene: 4. The CDR3 coding sequence is TGTGCCAGCAGCCCCGGGACTAGCGGGAGTACAGATACGCAGTATTTT. It encodes CASSPGTSGSTDTQYF.

This clone was picked up one time. The chain uses TRBV7-2 and TRBJ2-4; 11 nucleotides match TRBD2. CDR1 SGHTA and CDR2 FQGNSA come from the germline V gene. V dropped 5 bases and J dropped 4; count of bases not matched to a gene: 7. The CDR3 is made up of 16 amino acids. The CDR3 sequence: CASSPGLAGLKNIQYF. The CDR3 region has the DNA TGTGCCAGCAGCCCCGGACTAGCGGGCCTAAAAAACATTCAGTACTTC.

The chain is built from TRBV27 and TRBJ2-5; TRBD2 aligns across 12 bases. The CDR3 is 14 amino acids. J gave up 2 bases and V 5 bases, and 0 bases lay outside the gene matches. Per the germline V gene, CDR1 is MNHEY and CDR2 is SMNVEV (reference sequence). This CDR3 reads CASSGTSGQETQYF. CDR3 nucleotide sequence: TGTGCCAGCAGTGGGACTAGCGGGCAAGAGACCCAGTACTTC.

The chain recombines TRBV5-6 with TRBJ1-2; D unclear. The V gene lost 1 base and the J gene lost 2 bases, with 9 bases spanning the gap. Germline CDR1 and CDR2: SGHDT and YYEEEE. This CDR3 has 14 amino acids. The CDR3 loop reads CASSLPQANYGYTF. CDR3 bases: TGTGCCAGCAGCTTGCCCCAGGCGAACTATGGCTACACCTTC.

The chain couples TRBV5-4 to TRBJ1-5; no definite D call. Germline-derived CDR1 and CDR2 are SGHNT and YYREEE (reference sequence). The CDR3 loop spans 10 amino acids. The V gene lost 1 base and the J gene lost 7 bases, with 0 bases spanning the gap. The CDR3 coding sequence is TGTGCCAGCAGCTTGCAGCCCCAGCATTTT. Its translation is CASSLQPQHF.